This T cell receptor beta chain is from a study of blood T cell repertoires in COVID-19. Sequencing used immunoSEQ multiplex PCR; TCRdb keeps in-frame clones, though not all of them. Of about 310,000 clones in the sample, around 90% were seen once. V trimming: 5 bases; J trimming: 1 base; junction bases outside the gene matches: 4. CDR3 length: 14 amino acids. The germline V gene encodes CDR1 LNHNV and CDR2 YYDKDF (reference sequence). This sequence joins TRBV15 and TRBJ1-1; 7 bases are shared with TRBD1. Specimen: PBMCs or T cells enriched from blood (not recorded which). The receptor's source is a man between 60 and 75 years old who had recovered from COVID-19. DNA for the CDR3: TGTGCCACCAGCGGTGACAGGGCGAACACTGAAGCTTTCTTT. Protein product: CATSGDRANTEAFF.